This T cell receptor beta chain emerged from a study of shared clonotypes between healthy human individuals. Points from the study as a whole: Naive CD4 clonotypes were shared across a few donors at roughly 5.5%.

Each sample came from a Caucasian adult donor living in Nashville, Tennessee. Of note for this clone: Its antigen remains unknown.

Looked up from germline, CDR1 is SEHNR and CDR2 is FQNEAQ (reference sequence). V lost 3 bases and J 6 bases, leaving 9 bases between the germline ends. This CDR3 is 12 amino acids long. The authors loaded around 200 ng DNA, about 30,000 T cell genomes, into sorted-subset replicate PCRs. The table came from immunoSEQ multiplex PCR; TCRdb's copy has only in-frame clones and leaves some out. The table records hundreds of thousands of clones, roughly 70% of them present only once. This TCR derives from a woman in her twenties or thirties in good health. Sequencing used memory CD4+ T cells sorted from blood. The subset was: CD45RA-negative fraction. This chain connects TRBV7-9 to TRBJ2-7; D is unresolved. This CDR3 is CASSLNSIEQYF. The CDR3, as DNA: TGTGCCAGCAGCTTGAATTCGATCGAGCAGTACTTC.